The 25 T cell receptor beta chains below come from one sample, sequenced in a study of technical replicates of blood from a handful of donors. Repertoires were generated with immunoSEQ multiplex PCR, while TCRdb's copy carries only in-frame clones and drops some. The repertoire consists of more than 80,000 clones, with 95% to 97% occurring once and the leading ten covering about 0.3%. The sequenced sample was T cells isolated from PBMCs. Every receptor here comes from a human donor in good health.

As concerns this clone: Because the CDR3 is missing its conserved closing phenylalanine or tryptophan, this is likely a read error. No DNA is shown, since the ends of the CDR3 on it are uncertain; the CDR3 is the one TCRdb lists. J is TRBJ2-7 and V is TRBV7-6; TRBD2 is the table's D call, not checked against the DNA. Per germline, CDR1 SGHVS and CDR2 FNYEAQ. The CDR3 has 12 residues if both end residues are counted. The CDR3 loop is CASSFSAGTYAY.

The chain joins TRBV27 to TRBJ2-7; 9 bases map to TRBD1. Per the germline V gene, CDR1 is MNHEY and CDR2 is SMNVEV (reference sequence). The ends lost 2 bases at V and 1 base at J; junction bases unmatched: 6. The CDR3 runs to 16 residues. In DNA form, the CDR3 reads TGTGCCAGCAGTTTACGTACCGGGACAGGGTCCTACGAGCAGTACTTC. Translation: CASSLRTGTGSYEQYF.

The V gene is TRBV27, the J gene TRBJ2-7, with 7 bases fitting TRBD2. V gave up 6 bases and J gave up 1 base; unmatched junction bases: 6. The CDR3 is 14 residues long. Germline CDR1 is MNHEY and CDR2 is SMNVEV (reference sequence). CDR3 coding DNA: TGTGCCAGCAGGGGGGGGGAGAGATCCTACGAGCAGTACTTC. Translation: CASRGGERSYEQYF.

J is TRBJ1-2 and V is TRBV6-6, with unresolved D. The CDR3 has 14 residues. Germline V gives CDR1 MNHNY, CDR2 SVGAGI (reference sequence). V gave up 8 bases and J gave up 1 base, with 14 bases separating them. CDR3 residues: CASFGSLVNYGYTF. The CDR3, as DNA: TGTGCCAGCTTTGGCTCGTTGGTTAACTATGGCTACACCTTC.

The chain joins TRBV5-6 to TRBJ2-2, with D perhaps TRBD1 (7 bases). The CDR3 sequence is 18 residues long. Germline loops: CDR1 SGHDT, CDR2 YYEEEE. With 4 bases removed from V and 6 bases from J, the gap between germline ends came to 25 bases. The CDR3 sequence: CASSQTRRDSGIPGELFF. The DNA for the CDR3 is TGTGCCAGCAGCCAAACCAGGCGGGACAGCGGAATACCCGGGGAGCTGTTTTTT.

For this clone: Different DNA sequences within this sample yield the same CDR3. The rearrangement joins TRBV12-5 to TRBJ1-2, with 9 bases aligning to TRBD1. Unmatched junction bases numbered 4, after V lost 1 base and J lost 7 bases. Germline assignment: CDR1 LGHNT and CDR2 FRNRAP. This CDR3 contains 14 residues. This chain's CDR3 is CASGLAQGASGYTF. Written as DNA, the CDR3 is TGTGCTAGTGGTTTGGCACAGGGGGCTAGTGGCTACACCTTC.

The V call is TRBV28, the J call TRBJ2-3; no definite D call. The germline gives CDR1 MDHEN, CDR2 SYDVKM. V shed 2 bases and J shed 0 bases, with 9 bases lying between them. The CDR3 has 15 amino acids. As DNA, the CDR3 is TGTGCCAGCAGTTTAAGTATCAGTAGCACAGATACGCAGTATTTT. It translates to CASSLSISSTDTQYF.

This clone turned up a few times. J is TRBJ1-1 and V is TRBV7-9; D uncertain. The germline V gene has CDR1 SEHNR and CDR2 FQNEAQ (reference sequence). The CDR3 extends over 14 amino acids. The V and J ends lost 2 bases and 0 bases respectively, with 7 bases between them. CDR3: CASSLSGLNTEAFF. Written as DNA, the CDR3 is TGTGCCAGCAGCTTAAGTGGGCTGAACACTGAAGCTTTCTTT. Together with reference TRBV7-9 and TRBJ1-1, the CDR3 gives the full variable domain: DTGVSQNPRHKITKRGQNVTFRCDPISEHNRLYWYRQTLGQGPEFLTYFQNEAQLEKSRLLSDRFSAERPKGSFSTLEIQRTEQGDSAMYLCASSLSGLNTEAFFGQGTRLTVV.

V is TRBV5-4 and J is TRBJ2-7; TRBD2 agrees at 13 bases. After removal of 2 bases from V and 3 bases from J, the junction contained 5 bases not matched to a gene. CDR1 is SGHNT and CDR2 is YYREEE in the germline V gene (reference sequence). The CDR3 spans 16 residues. The CDR3 region is CASSLGTSGTFYEQYF. The DNA of the CDR3 is TGTGCCAGCAGCTTAGGGACTAGCGGGACCTTCTACGAGCAGTACTTC.

V usage is TRBV11-2 and J usage is TRBJ2-5, with D uncertain. The V and J ends lost 4 bases and 4 bases respectively, with 4 bases between them. The CDR3 spans 11 residues. From germline, CDR1 is SGHAT and CDR2 FQNNGV. This CDR3 is CASSSRETQYF. CDR3 bases: TGTGCCAGCAGCTCCAGAGAGACCCAGTACTTC.

The count of this clone is one. V usage is TRBV28 and J usage is TRBJ1-1, with 10 bases aligning to TRBD1. The CDR3 is 13 residues long. The J segment lost 10 bases and the V segment lost 3 bases, leaving 5 bases of the junction unmatched. The V gene's germline CDR1 is MDHEN and CDR2 SYDVKM. The CDR3 DNA reads TGTGCCAGCAGTTTGGGACAGGGGCCCGCAGCTTTCTTT. This codes for CASSLGQGPAAFF.

The V call is TRBV10-2, the J call TRBJ2-1, with 15 positions matching TRBD2. CDR1 and CDR2 from the germline V gene are WSHSY and SAAADI. The CDR3 extends over 16 amino acids. The V segment lost 7 bases and the J segment 8 bases; nucleotides outside the gene matches: 9. The CDR3 nucleotides read TGCGCCAGCAAACGGACTAGCGGGAGGGCCAGCTATGAGCAGTTCTTC. It is translated as CASKRTSGRASYEQFF.

In DNA form, the CDR3 reads TGCGCCAGCAGCCAAGACGACAGGGTCAATGAAAAACTGTTTTTT. Its translation is CASSQDDRVNEKLFF. The chain uses TRBV4-1 and TRBJ1-4, with TRBD1 matching over 7 bases. V trimming: 0 bases; J trimming: 5 bases; junction bases outside the gene matches: 3. This CDR3 region has 15 residues. Germline loops: CDR1 MGHRA, CDR2 YSYEKL.

This chain connects TRBV7-3 to TRBJ1-2; a possible D gene is TRBD1 (6 bases). The germline CDR1 and CDR2 sequences are SGHTA and FQGTGA. The CDR3 extends over 16 amino acids. The ends were cut back, 3 bases at V and 3 bases at J, with 17 bases in the middle. CDR3 loop: CASSFGGGGQDYGYTF. CDR3 sequence (DNA): TGTGCCAGCAGCTTTGGGGGAGGGGGTCAGGACTATGGCTACACCTTC. Based on the CDR3 plus reference TRBV7-3 and TRBJ1-2, the full variable domain is GAGVSQTPSNKVTEKGKYVELRCDPISGHTALYWYRQSLGQGPEFLIYFQGTGAADDSGLPNDRFFAVRPEGSVSTLKIQRTERGDSAVYLCASSFGGGGQDYGYTFGSGTRLTVV.

The CDR3 bases are TGTGCCAGTAGTAGAGCGGACGGGGAAGCCTATGGCTACACCTTC. It encodes CASSRADGEAYGYTF. V gene TRBV19 combines with J gene TRBJ1-2; D unresolved. Trimming left V 4 bases short and J 4 bases short, with 16 bases between. Germline V lookup: CDR1 LNHDA, CDR2 SQIVND (reference sequence). This CDR3 has 15 amino acids.

The chain employs TRBV7-9 and TRBJ2-7; 7 nucleotides line up with TRBD2. Germline V gene sequence: CDR1 SEHNR, CDR2 FQNEAQ (reference sequence). The CDR3 consists of 12 residues. V was pared by 7 bases and J by 2 bases, with 2 bases of the junction left unmatched. CDR3 in amino acids: CASTSGTYEQYF. As DNA, the CDR3 is TGTGCCAGCACTAGCGGAACCTACGAGCAGTACTTC.

The rearrangement links TRBV11-3 to TRBJ2-1, with 13 positions matching TRBD2. The CDR3 extends over 18 amino acids. Germline V gene sequence: CDR1 SGHNT, CDR2 YENEEA. V lost 0 bases to trimming and J lost 1 base; unmatched junction nucleotides: 3. Here the CDR3 reads CASSLEGTSGTSYNEQFF. CDR3 DNA: TGTGCCAGCAGCTTAGAAGGGACTAGCGGGACTTCCTACAATGAGCAGTTCTTC.

Here the CDR3 reads CASSFSETQYF. In DNA form, the CDR3 reads TGTGCCAGCAGCTTTTCGGAGACCCAGTACTTC. The chain is built from TRBV7-2 and TRBJ2-5, with D unresolved. This CDR3 is built from 11 residues. V lost 3 bases and J lost 5, with 4 bases in between. Germline CDR1 SGHTA, CDR2 FQGNSA.

The chain has TRBV27 and TRBJ1-5, with D uncertain. The CDR3 spans 15 residues. Germline CDR1 and CDR2: MNHEY and SMNVEV (reference sequence). V was shortened by 4 bases and J by 3 bases, with 13 bases between the two germline ends. The CDR3 sequence is CASSSRDKNNQPQHF. The CDR3 DNA reads as TGTGCCAGCAGTTCCCGTGACAAAAACAATCAGCCCCAGCATTTT.

The chain employs TRBV6-5 and TRBJ2-3; the match to TRBD1 covers 9 bases. CDR1 and CDR2 (germline): MNHEY, SVGAGI. V dropped 5 bases and J dropped 3; count of bases not matched to a gene: 3. The CDR3 runs to 14 residues. CDR3 bases: TGTGCCAGCAGTCGGGACAGGGTAACAGATACGCAGTATTTT. Amino acid sequence: CASSRDRVTDTQYF.

In this sample, this clone turned up once. The chain couples TRBV7-2 to TRBJ1-1; 7 nucleotides match TRBD1. There are 13 residues in the CDR3. The V gene end was trimmed by 5 bases and the J gene end by 11 bases; junction bases not matched to a gene: 11. CDR1 SGHTA and CDR2 FQGNSA come from the germline V gene. CDR3 in amino acids: CASSLWDRGEAFF. The DNA of the CDR3 is TGTGCCAGCAGCCTTTGGGACAGAGGAGAGGCTTTCTTT. The full variable domain, rest sourced from reference TRBV7-2 and TRBJ1-1, is GAGVSQSPSNKVTEKGKDVELRCDPISGHTALYWYRQSLGQGLEFLIYFQGNSAPDKSGLPSDRFSAERTGGSVSTLTIQRTQQEDSAVYLCASSLWDRGEAFFGQGTRLTVV.

In its sample, this clone was seen once. The chain is built from TRBV9 and TRBJ2-1; maybe TRBD2 (5 bases). This CDR3 is 15 amino acids long. The V end was cut by 0 bases, the J end by 2 bases, with 9 bases between. Germline loops: CDR1 SGDLS, CDR2 YYNGEE. CDR3 in DNA: TGTGCCAGCAGCGTAGCTCTAGCTACCTACAATGAGCAGTTCTTC. It codes for CASSVALATYNEQFF. Together with reference TRBV9 and TRBJ2-1, the CDR3 gives the full variable domain: DSGVTQTPKHLITATGQRVTLRCSPRSGDLSVYWYQQSLDQGLQFLIQYYNGEERAKGNILERFSAQQFPDLHSELNLSSLELGDSALYFCASSVALATYNEQFFGPGTRLTVL.

The rearrangement uses TRBV27 and TRBJ2-7; 11 bases map to TRBD2. Losses at the gene ends were 6 bases for V and 0 bases for J; bases not matched to a gene: 4. The CDR3 totals 15 residues. Germline V gene data show CDR1 as MNHEY and CDR2 as SMNVEV (reference sequence). The CDR3 region has the DNA TGTGCCAGCAGCCCGACTAGCGGGGTCTCCTACGAGCAGTACTTC. Encoded protein: CASSPTSGVSYEQYF.

This chain joins TRBV27 and TRBJ2-2; 10 nucleotides match TRBD1. V dropped 1 base and J dropped 4; count of bases not matched to a gene: 6. The CDR3 covers 17 residues. Germline V gene lookup returns CDR1 MNHEY and CDR2 SMNVEV (reference sequence). Here the CDR3 reads CASSLFPRTGGTGELFF. The CDR3 DNA follows: TGTGCCAGCAGTTTATTTCCACGGACAGGGGGCACCGGGGAGCTGTTTTTT.

This sequence joins TRBV28 and TRBJ1-5; D is unclear. V lost 1 base, J lost 7 bases, and 8 bases lay in between. This CDR3 has 13 amino acids. Germline V gives CDR1 MDHEN, CDR2 SYDVKM. The CDR3, as DNA: TGTGCCAGCAGTTTATCTAGCCCCCAGCCCCAGCATTTT. Translating it yields CASSLSSPQPQHF.